This T cell receptor beta chain was found in a study of blood T cell repertoires in COVID-19. In the study's own analysis: Estimation of nucleated cell counts relied on the amplification of reference gene primers. Generated by immunoSEQ multiplex PCR, the TCRdb table keeps only in-frame clones and is missing some. V, J and clone size are taken as reported in that table, and D and trimming were inferred from the DNA itself. The table records some 190,000 clones, 80% to 90% of them present only once. This CDR3 is built from 14 residues. The germline CDR1 and CDR2 sequences are MDHEN and SYDVKM. Trimming removed 9 bases at V and 0 bases at J, with 11 bases between.

The gene calls are TRBV28 and TRBJ2-2; tentatively, D is TRBD1 (6 bases). The sequenced material came from PBMCs or T cells enriched from blood (not recorded which). This TCR was recovered from a woman aged 40 to 50 with acute COVID-19. The CDR3 coding sequence is TGTGCCAGTTCCGGGACACCGAACACCGGGGAGCTGTTTTTT. Protein product: CASSGTPNTGELFF.